Sequencing of this TCR beta chain was carried out in a study of radiotherapy plus CTLA-4 blockade in lung cancer. Points on this clone: Its antigen is unidentified.

Participants had chemo-refractory metastatic non-small-cell lung cancer and were treated with focal radiation plus ipilimumab CTLA-4 blockade. This CDR3 contains 15 residues. Germline assignment: CDR1 SGHVS and CDR2 FNYEAQ. Trimming removed 4 bases from V and 3 bases from J; junction bases left unmatched: 7. Notes on the study in general: Early clonal dynamics of blood T cells, together with interferon-beta, were reported as the best response predictor.

Here immunoSEQ multiplex PCR was the method, and the copy in TCRdb shows in-frame clones only, minus some. The table shows 25,000 to 40,000 clones, with around 70% occurring only once. The V gene is TRBV7-6, the J gene TRBJ2-7; TRBD2 matches at 9 bases. Sequenced here: peripheral blood, sampled from a patient treated with radiotherapy plus ipilimumab. The receptor comes from a human donor with non-small cell lung cancer who had stable disease on radiotherapy plus ipilimumab. The CDR3 sequence is CASSSLAGPIYEQYF. CDR3 coding DNA: TGTGCCAGCAGCTCACTAGCGGGTCCTATCTACGAGCAGTACTTC.